This TCR beta chain was identified during a study of T-cell memory formation after mild COVID-19. The CDR3 is 15 amino acids. From germline, CDR1 is SGDLS and CDR2 YYNGEE. V dropped 4 bases and J dropped 3 bases, with 14 bases sitting between them. Broader study findings: Confirmation was lacking for SARS-CoV-2 specificity of second-wave clones that peaked on day 37.

TCRdb re-called the 5' RACE reads with MiXCR, one entry per CDR3 protein. Of almost 550,000 distinct CDR3 sequences listed, 20% are singletons. Of note for this clonotype: What it recognizes is unknown.

The chain couples TRBV9 to TRBJ1-3; D is unresolved. Sequences were obtained from PBMCs or a T cell subset sorted from them (not recorded which). The source of this sequence is an adult woman who had mild COVID-19 (a few samples of this study predate the infection). Cell type and time point are not known. For the CDR3, the DNA is TGTGCCAGCAGCCCTGGGGAGACTTTTGGAAACACCATATATTTT. This gives the protein CASSPGETFGNTIYF.